This T cell receptor (beta chain) was identified during a study of T cell responses to AZD1222 COVID-19 vaccine. This clone was observed a few times. The antigen remains undetermined. The same CDR3 also results from other DNA sequences found in this sample. Points from the study as a whole: At baseline, seropositivity was found in only a handful of AZD1222 recipients.

The table came from immunoSEQ multiplex PCR; TCRdb's copy has only in-frame clones and leaves some out. This sample has under 200,000 clones; about 89% occur once, and the top ten carry 1.5% to 2%. The source of this sequence is an adult in good health. Sequences were derived from peripheral blood, sampled on day 0 of AZD1222 vaccination.

CDR3 residues: CASSLTANYGYTF. As DNA, the CDR3 is TGTGCCAGCAGTTTGACAGCTAACTATGGCTACACCTTC. The chain combines TRBV28 with TRBJ1-2; possibly TRBD1 for D (5 bases). V was clipped by 3 bases and J by 0 bases, with 5 bases between them. CDR3 length equals 13 residues. Germline V CDR1 and CDR2: MDHEN, SYDVKM.